The present T cell receptor (beta chain) was sequenced within a study of identifying expanded T cells in peripheral blood. Measured with immunoSEQ multiplex PCR; TCRdb has only the in-frame clones, and not every one. The sample contains approximately 57,000 clones, 89% of which appear only once. Germline CDR1 and CDR2: MNHEY and SVGAGI. There are 11 residues in the CDR3. Deletions cut 6 bases from V and 4 bases from J, with 4 bases between. The sample consisted of blood. This sequence originates from a person between 18 and 70 years old in good health. V is TRBV6-5 and J is TRBJ2-1; D not resolved. CDR3 sequence reads: CASREYNEQFF. In nucleotides, the CDR3 is TGTGCCAGCAGAGAGTACAATGAGCAGTTCTTC.